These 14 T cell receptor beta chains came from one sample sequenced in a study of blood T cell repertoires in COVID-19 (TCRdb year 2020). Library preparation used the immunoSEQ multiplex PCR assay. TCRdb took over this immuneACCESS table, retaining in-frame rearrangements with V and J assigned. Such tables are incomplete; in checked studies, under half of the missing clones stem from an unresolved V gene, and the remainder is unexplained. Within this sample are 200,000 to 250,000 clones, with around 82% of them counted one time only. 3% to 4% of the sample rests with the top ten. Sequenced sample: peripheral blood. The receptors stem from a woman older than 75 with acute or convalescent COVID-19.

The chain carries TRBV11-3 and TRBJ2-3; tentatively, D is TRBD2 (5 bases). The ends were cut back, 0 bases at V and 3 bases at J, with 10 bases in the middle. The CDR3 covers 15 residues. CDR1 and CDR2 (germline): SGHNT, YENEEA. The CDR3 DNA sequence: TGTGCCAGCAGCTTAGAGACGGGGAGAACAGATACGCAGTATTTT. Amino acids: CASSLETGRTDTQYF.

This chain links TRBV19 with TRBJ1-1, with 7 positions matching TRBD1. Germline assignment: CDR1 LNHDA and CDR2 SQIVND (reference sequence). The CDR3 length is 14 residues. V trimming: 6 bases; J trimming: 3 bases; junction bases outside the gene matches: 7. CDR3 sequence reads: CASRLTGLDTEAFF. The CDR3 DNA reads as TGTGCCAGTAGGTTGACAGGGTTAGACACTGAAGCTTTCTTT.

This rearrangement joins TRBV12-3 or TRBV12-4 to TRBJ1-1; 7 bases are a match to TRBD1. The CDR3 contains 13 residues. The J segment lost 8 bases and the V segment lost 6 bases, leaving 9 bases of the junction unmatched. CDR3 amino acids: CASRNTKGAEAFF. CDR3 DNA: TGTGCCAGCAGGAACACAAAGGGGGCCGAAGCTTTCTTT.

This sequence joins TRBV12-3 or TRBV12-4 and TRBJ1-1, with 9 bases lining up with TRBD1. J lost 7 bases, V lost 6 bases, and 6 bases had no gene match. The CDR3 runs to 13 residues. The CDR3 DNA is TGTGCCAGCAGGTGGACAGGGGAGGATGAAGCTTTCTTT. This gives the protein CASRWTGEDEAFF.

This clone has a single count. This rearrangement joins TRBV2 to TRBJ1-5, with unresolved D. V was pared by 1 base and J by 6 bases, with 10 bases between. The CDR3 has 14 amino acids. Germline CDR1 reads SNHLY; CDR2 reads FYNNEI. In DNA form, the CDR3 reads TGTGCCAGCAGTGAAGTAAAACTAGGTCAGCCCCAGCATTTT. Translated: CASSEVKLGQPQHF. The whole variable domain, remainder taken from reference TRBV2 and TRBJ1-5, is EPEVTQTPSHQVTQMGQEVILRCVPISNHLYFYWYRQILGQKVEFLVSFYNNEISEKSEIFDDQFSVERPDGSNFTLKIRSTKLEDSAMYFCASSEVKLGQPQHFGDGTRLSIL.

As DNA, the CDR3 is TGTGCCAGCAGCGCACGGGGGACTAGCGGAAGTGAGACCCAGTACTTC. The encoded protein is CASSARGTSGSETQYF. The rearrangement uses TRBV7-9 and TRBJ2-5, with TRBD2 matching over 11 bases. The CDR3 extends over 16 amino acids. Germline loops: CDR1 SEHNR, CDR2 FQNEAQ (reference sequence). With 5 bases clipped from V and 5 bases from J, the junction kept 10 bases outside the gene matches.

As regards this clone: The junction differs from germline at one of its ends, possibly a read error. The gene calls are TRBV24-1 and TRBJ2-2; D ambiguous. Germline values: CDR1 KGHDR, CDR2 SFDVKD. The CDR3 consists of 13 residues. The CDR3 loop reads CATSSSNSGELFF. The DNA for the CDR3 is TGTGCCACCAGTTCTTCCAACAGCGGGGAGCTGTTTTTT.

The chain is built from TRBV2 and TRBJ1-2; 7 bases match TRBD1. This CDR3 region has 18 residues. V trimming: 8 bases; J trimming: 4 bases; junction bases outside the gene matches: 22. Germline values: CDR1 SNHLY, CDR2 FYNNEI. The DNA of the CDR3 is TGTGCCAGCGCGGGAGGAGGGGGCGGTCGCTTCACCCCCTATGGCTACACCTTC. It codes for CASAGGGGGRFTPYGYTF.

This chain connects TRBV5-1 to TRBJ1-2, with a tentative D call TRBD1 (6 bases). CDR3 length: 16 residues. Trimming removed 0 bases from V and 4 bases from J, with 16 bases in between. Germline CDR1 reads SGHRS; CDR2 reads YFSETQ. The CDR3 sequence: CASSLDETGTIYGYTF. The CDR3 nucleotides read TGCGCCAGCAGCTTGGATGAAACCGGGACAATCTATGGCTACACCTTC. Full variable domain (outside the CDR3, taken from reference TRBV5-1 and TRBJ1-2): KAGVTQTPRYLIKTRGQQVTLSCSPISGHRSVSWYQQTPGQGLQFLFEYFSETQRNKGNFPGRFSGRQFSNSRSEMNVSTLELGDSALYLCASSLDETGTIYGYTFGSGTRLTVV.

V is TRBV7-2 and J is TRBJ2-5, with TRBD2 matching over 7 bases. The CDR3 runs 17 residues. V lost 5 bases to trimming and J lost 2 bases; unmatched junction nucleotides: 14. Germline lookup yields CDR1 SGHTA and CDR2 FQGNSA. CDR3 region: CASSPGDLRAGQETQYF. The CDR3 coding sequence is TGTGCCAGCAGCCCAGGCGATCTTCGAGCGGGGCAAGAGACCCAGTACTTC.

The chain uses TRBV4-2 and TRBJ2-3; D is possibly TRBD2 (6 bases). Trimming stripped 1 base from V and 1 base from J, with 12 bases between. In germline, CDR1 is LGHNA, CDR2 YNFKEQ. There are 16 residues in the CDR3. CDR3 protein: CASSQVGGRGTDTQYF. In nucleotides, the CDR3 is TGTGCCAGCAGCCAAGTAGGAGGGCGGGGCACAGATACGCAGTATTTT.

The CDR3 nucleotides are TGTGCCAGTAGTACGTTACAGGGGCAGAACACTGAAGCTTTCTTT. It yields the protein CASSTLQGQNTEAFF. The chain links TRBV19 to TRBJ1-1; 7 bases map to TRBD1. The CDR3 spans 15 residues. Unmatched junction bases numbered 6, after V lost 4 bases and J lost 1 base. Per germline, CDR1 LNHDA and CDR2 SQIVND (reference sequence).

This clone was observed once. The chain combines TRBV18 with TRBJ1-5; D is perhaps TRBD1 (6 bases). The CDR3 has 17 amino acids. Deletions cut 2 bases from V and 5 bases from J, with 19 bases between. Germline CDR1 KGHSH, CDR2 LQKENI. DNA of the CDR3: TGTGCCAGCTCACCAGGGTTTGGACAGTCTTCTCATCAGCCCCAGCATTTT. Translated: CASSPGFGQSSHQPQHF.

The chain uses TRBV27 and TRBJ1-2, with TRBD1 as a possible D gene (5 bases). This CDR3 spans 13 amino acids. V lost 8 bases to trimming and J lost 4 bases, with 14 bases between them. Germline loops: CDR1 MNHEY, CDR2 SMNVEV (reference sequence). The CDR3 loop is CASSTVLSYGYTF. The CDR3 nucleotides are TGTGCCAGCTCGACAGTTCTTAGCTATGGCTACACCTTC.